This T cell receptor (beta chain) is from a study of T cell responses to AZD1222 COVID-19 vaccine. This clone was seen a single time. The antigen is unknown. Study results and limitations: Two AZD1222 administrations were followed by greater Spike-specific TCR breadth and depth. The donors showed a predominance of white British ancestry and of females, with possible underestimation of clonal diversity.

Trimming left V 5 bases short and J 1 base short, with 11 bases between. The CDR3 loop spans 14 amino acids. Per germline, CDR1 SGHAT and CDR2 FQDESV (reference sequence). Produced via immunoSEQ multiplex PCR; TCRdb's table is partial and in-frame only. Here the sample spans around 190,000 clones, 85% to 95% being singletons. V is TRBV11-1 and J is TRBJ2-5, with a possible D match to TRBD1 (6 bases). The sequencing used peripheral blood, collected 28 days after the second AZD1222 dose. The clonotype was recovered from an adult who received the AZD1222 COVID-19 vaccine. The CDR3 reads CASSTHRAQETQYF. In DNA, the CDR3 is TGTGCCAGCAGCACTCACAGGGCCCAAGAGACCCAGTACTTC.